These 27 T cell receptor beta chains came from one sample sequenced in a study of shared clonotypes between healthy human individuals. Selected positively for CCR7 and CD45RO-negative, naive CD8 cells excluded terminally differentiated effector memory CD45RA+ cells. Clones were read by immunoSEQ multiplex PCR, and TCRdb kept only the in-frame ones, dropping some. The sample carries hundreds of thousands of clones, about 90% recorded once. Material for sequencing was naive CD8+ T cells sorted from blood. The receptors shown here come from a man younger than 45 in good health.

This chain's CDR3 is CASRTSGSNEQFF. The CDR3 DNA is TGTGCCAGTCGGACTAGCGGGAGTAATGAGCAGTTCTTC. The rearrangement joins TRBV7-6 to TRBJ2-1; 13 bases fit TRBD2. This CDR3 is 13 amino acids long. V gave up 9 bases and J gave up 7 bases; unmatched junction bases: 3. Per germline, CDR1 SGHVS and CDR2 FNYEAQ.

The rearrangement uses TRBV7-9 and TRBJ2-7, with 9 bases fitting TRBD2. CDR1 is SEHNR, CDR2 FQNEAQ, per germline (reference sequence). The CDR3 has 16 amino acids. V lost 1 base and J lost 4; bases outside the gene matches: 8. The CDR3 loop is CASSLVGAGGRYEQYF. CDR3 DNA: TGTGCCAGCAGCTTAGTAGGGGCGGGAGGGCGGTACGAGCAGTACTTC.

The chain is built from TRBV2 and TRBJ2-7, with TRBD1 as a possible D gene (5 bases). The germline CDR1 and CDR2 sequences are SNHLY and FYNNEI. Trimming removed 5 bases from V and 5 bases from J, with 10 bases in between. The length of the CDR3 is 12 residues. The CDR3 reads CASSRGGDEQYF. The CDR3 bases are TGTGCCAGCAGTAGGGGTGGCGACGAGCAGTACTTC.

This chain uses TRBV27 with TRBJ2-1; 10 nucleotides line up with TRBD2. V gave up 7 bases and J gave up 4 bases; unmatched junction bases: 7. The germline gives CDR1 MNHEY, CDR2 SMNVEV (reference sequence). CDR3 size: 15 residues. CDR3 loop: CASTMGLASYNEQFF. CDR3 nucleotides: TGTGCCAGCACAATGGGACTAGCGTCTTACAATGAGCAGTTCTTC.

The chain joins TRBV10-3 to TRBJ2-5; tentative D call: TRBD2 (6 bases). V was pared by 4 bases and J by 7 bases, with 16 bases between. Germline values: CDR1 ENHRY, CDR2 SYGVKD. The CDR3 has 14 residues. The CDR3 loop is CAISVRDSRGTQYF. CDR3 nucleotides: TGTGCCATCAGTGTTCGGGATTCGCGGGGGACCCAGTACTTC.

The chain carries TRBV7-9 and TRBJ1-1; possibly TRBD1 for D (5 bases). The CDR3 runs 14 residues. V lost 4 bases, J lost 5 bases, and 14 bases lay in between. Per the germline V gene, CDR1 is SEHNR and CDR2 is FQNEAQ (reference sequence). The CDR3 sequence is CASSSGTSRTEAFF. In nucleotides, the CDR3 is TGTGCCAGCAGCTCTGGGACCTCGAGGACTGAAGCTTTCTTT.

Details on this clone: The sample has other DNA sequences that encode this CDR3 too. The chain recombines TRBV6-1 with TRBJ1-2, with D unresolved. The CDR3 length is 11 residues. Trimming took 3 bases from V and 4 from J, leaving 3 bases between them. The germline V gene has CDR1 MNHNS and CDR2 SASEGT. CDR3 bases: TGTGCCAGCAGTGAGAGCTATGGCTACACCTTC. This translates into CASSESYGYTF.

This chain uses TRBV4-1 with TRBJ2-1; D remains unclear. Germline V gene lookup returns CDR1 MGHRA and CDR2 YSYEKL. The CDR3 length is 14 residues. Trimming shortened V by 1 base and J by 4 bases, and 8 bases separated the two germline ends. The CDR3, as DNA: TGCGCCAGCAGCCAAGCGCCCCCATACAATGAGCAGTTCTTC. Residues: CASSQAPPYNEQFF.

This chain joins TRBV30 and TRBJ2-6; D might be TRBD2 (5 bases). The CDR3 is 17 residues long. Germline V CDR1 and CDR2: GTSNPN, SVGIG (reference sequence). V was pared by 1 base and J by 0 bases, with 13 bases between. CDR3 region: CAWSGTDSTSGANVLTF. CDR3 coding DNA: TGTGCCTGGAGTGGGACGGACTCAACCTCTGGGGCCAACGTCCTGACTTTC.

This sequence joins TRBV30 and TRBJ2-1; no firm D call. The CDR3 runs to 12 residues. Per germline, CDR1 GTSNPN and CDR2 SVGIG (reference sequence). V shed 2 bases and J shed 8 bases, with 10 bases lying between them. This CDR3 is CAWSYLDDEQFF. The CDR3 bases are TGTGCCTGGAGTTACCTGGACGATGAGCAGTTCTTC.

The V gene is TRBV11-3, the J gene TRBJ2-5, with TRBD1 matching over 10 bases. The germline gives CDR1 SGHNT, CDR2 YENEEA. This CDR3 spans 17 amino acids. The V segment lost 4 bases and the J segment 2 bases; nucleotides outside the gene matches: 10. CDR3 sequence: CASSSDSGTGEQETQYF. DNA for the CDR3: TGTGCCAGCAGCTCGGATTCCGGGACAGGGGAACAAGAGACCCAGTACTTC.

This sequence joins TRBV19 and TRBJ2-3; perhaps TRBD1 as D (5 bases). The CDR3 consists of 15 residues. The V gene's germline CDR1 is LNHDA and CDR2 SQIVND (reference sequence). V was cut by 4 bases and J by 0 bases, with 11 bases left in between. CDR3 in amino acids: CASSKQATSTDTQYF. The CDR3 DNA reads TGTGCCAGTAGTAAACAGGCCACTAGCACAGATACGCAGTATTTT.

The rearrangement links TRBV5-1 to TRBJ1-1; the D is unclear. The CDR3 is made up of 13 amino acids. Trimming pared 0 bases from V and 0 bases from J, leaving 3 bases between. Germline lookup yields CDR1 SGHRS and CDR2 YFSETQ. CDR3 loop: CASSLGMNTEAFF. CDR3 coding DNA: TGCGCCAGCAGCTTGGGCATGAACACTGAAGCTTTCTTT.

This chain links TRBV9 with TRBJ2-1, with D perhaps TRBD2 (5 bases). Per germline, CDR1 SGDLS and CDR2 YYNGEE. Trimming stripped 0 bases from V and 8 bases from J, with 15 bases between. CDR3 length: 15 amino acids. The CDR3 spells CASSVEAGIGDEQFF. The CDR3 bases are TGTGCCAGCAGCGTAGAGGCGGGCATTGGGGATGAGCAGTTCTTC.

The chain combines TRBV7-9 with TRBJ2-3, with D possibly TRBD1 on 5 matching bases. This CDR3 is 16 amino acids long. Germline values: CDR1 SEHNR, CDR2 FQNEAQ (reference sequence). The germline V and J ends were trimmed by 1 base and 4 bases, with 15 bases remaining between them. The CDR3 reads CASSLVATANSDTQYF. The DNA for the CDR3 is TGTGCCAGCAGCTTAGTCGCGACAGCGAACTCAGATACGCAGTATTTT.

In this sample, this clone turned up a few times. This chain connects TRBV4-1 to TRBJ1-1; D call uncertain. The CDR3 runs 13 residues. Trimming removed 4 bases from V and 2 bases from J, with 8 bases in between. CDR1 and CDR2 (germline): MGHRA, YSYEKL. The CDR3 protein is CASSPAGNTEAFF. In nucleotides, the CDR3 is TGCGCCAGCAGCCCGGCAGGTAACACTGAAGCTTTCTTT.

V and J are TRBV10-1 and TRBJ2-7; D is perhaps TRBD1 (6 bases). CDR3 length: 15 amino acids. V was shortened by 3 bases and J by 6 bases, with 18 bases between the two germline ends. Germline V CDR1 and CDR2: WNHNN, SYGVQD (reference sequence). Here the CDR3 reads CASSEGRLGAFEQYF. CDR3 bases: TGCGCCAGCAGTGAAGGTCGGCTGGGGGCTTTCGAGCAGTACTTC.

The chain links TRBV6-1 to TRBJ2-1; 7 bases line up with TRBD1. Trimming took 4 bases from V and 0 from J; bases not matched to a gene: 9. CDR3 length: 17 residues. Germline V CDR1 and CDR2: MNHNS, SASEGT. For the CDR3, the DNA is TGTGCCAGCAGTGCCTCCGGGACAGCCATCTCCTACAATGAGCAGTTCTTC. Amino acids: CASSASGTAISYNEQFF.

The chain links TRBV29-1 to TRBJ2-2; D remains unclear. Germline CDR1 reads SQVTM; CDR2 reads ANQGSEA. Deletions cut 4 bases from V and 1 base from J, with 10 bases between. The CDR3 has 14 residues. The CDR3 region has the DNA TGCAGCGTTGTCGTGGGCGGGAACACCGGGGAGCTGTTTTTT. Translation: CSVVVGGNTGELFF.

V gene TRBV4-1 combines with J gene TRBJ1-5; D is uncertain. This CDR3 region has 13 residues. Trimming cost V 3 bases and J 7 bases, with 10 bases left between them. Germline CDR1 MGHRA, CDR2 YSYEKL. In DNA, the CDR3 is TGCGCCAGCAGCCATCAGGTCGGGCAGCCCCAGCATTTT. This translates into CASSHQVGQPQHF.

The rearrangement links TRBV5-8 to TRBJ2-5; D call uncertain. CDR3 length equals 12 residues. Trimming stripped 5 bases from V and 5 bases from J, with 10 bases between. Germline V CDR1 and CDR2: SGHTS, YDEGEE. The CDR3 bases are TGTGCCAGCAGGAAGATCGGTGAGACCCAGTACTTC. Its translation: CASRKIGETQYF.

This chain uses TRBV7-2 with TRBJ2-7; TRBD2 matches at 7 bases. Germline V gene sequence: CDR1 SGHTA, CDR2 FQGNSA. The CDR3 sequence is 16 residues long. Trimming cost V 4 bases and J 2 bases; bases outside gene matches: 11. CDR3 sequence: CASSSPLEGGTYEQYF. The CDR3 DNA reads TGTGCCAGCAGCTCCCCCTTGGAGGGAGGGACCTACGAGCAGTACTTC.

The chain uses TRBV30 and TRBJ2-7, with unresolved D. Looked up from germline, CDR1 is GTSNPN and CDR2 is SVGIG (reference sequence). Trimming took 2 bases from V and 0 from J, leaving 11 bases between them. The CDR3 is made up of 14 amino acids. The CDR3 DNA reads as TGTGCCTGGAGTACCAGAGTCCTCTCCTACGAGCAGTACTTC. This sequence encodes CAWSTRVLSYEQYF.

The gene calls are TRBV4-1 and TRBJ2-2, with a possible D match to TRBD2 (5 bases). There are 15 residues in the CDR3. CDR1 MGHRA and CDR2 YSYEKL come from the germline V gene. Trimming pared 3 bases from V and 3 bases from J, leaving 11 bases between. For the CDR3, the DNA is TGCGCCAGCAGCCAGGAGGACCTCGACACCGGGGAGCTGTTTTTT. Protein product: CASSQEDLDTGELFF.

The chain joins TRBV9 to TRBJ1-2; TRBD1 aligns across 8 bases. J gave up 0 bases and V 3 bases, and 4 bases lay outside the gene matches. Germline-derived CDR1 and CDR2 are SGDLS and YYNGEE. This CDR3 region has 15 residues. The CDR3 region has the DNA TGTGCCAGCAGCGCCCGGGGACAGGCTAACTATGGCTACACCTTC. Amino acids: CASSARGQANYGYTF.

This chain links TRBV6-1 with TRBJ2-1, with D possibly matching TRBD1 (6 bases). The V gene's germline CDR1 is MNHNS and CDR2 SASEGT. CDR3 length: 14 amino acids. Trimming removed 11 bases at V and 6 bases at J, with 20 bases between. The CDR3 region has the DNA TGTGCCGCCCTAGGAAGGGGGTCTAGCAATGAGCAGTTCTTC. Amino acid sequence: CAALGRGSSNEQFF.

The chain couples TRBV6-1 to TRBJ2-7; 8 bases agree with TRBD2. The CDR3 contains 14 residues. CDR1 is MNHNS, CDR2 SASEGT, per germline. J was trimmed by 3 bases and V by 8 bases; bases with no gene match: 9. The CDR3 spells CASGPGLVFYEQYF. In DNA, the CDR3 is TGTGCCAGCGGGCCGGGACTAGTATTCTACGAGCAGTACTTC.